This T cell receptor beta chain was retrieved from a study of patients and donors after allogeneic stem cell transplantation. TCRdb reprocessed the RT-PCR reads via MiXCR and lists one record per CDR3 protein. The table lists approximately 160,000 distinct CDR3 sequences, roughly 30% of them singletons. The germline gives CDR1 SEHNR, CDR2 FQNEAQ (reference sequence). V shed 4 bases and J 3 bases; nucleotides not matched to a gene: 8. The length of the CDR3 is 16 residues. Sequenced input: blood, either unsorted or a sorted T cell fraction (not recorded which). This chain uses TRBV7-9 with TRBJ2-1; 8 bases line up with TRBD1. The TCR sequence derives from a human donor who was either an allogeneic HSCT recipient or a stem cell or donor lymphocyte infusion donor (not recorded which). It is not recorded whose cells these are; they may come from a transplant donor. CDR3 sequence (DNA): TGTGCCAGCAGCTGGCCCCGGGACAGGTTCTACAATGAGCAGTTCTTC. Its translation is CASSWPRDRFYNEQFF.